This TCR beta chain was retrieved from a study of Ad26.COV2.S vaccination and SARS-CoV-2 variants. Documented treatment: 15 to 20 received Ad26.COV2.S at low or high dose, single or two shots; about 5 received placebo; per-sample allocation not given. The investigators took samples on day 63 after the first vaccine or placebo injection. Germline V gene lookup returns CDR1 SGHRS and CDR2 YFSETQ. V trimming: 1 base; J trimming: 0 bases; junction bases outside the gene matches: 3. The CDR3 is 16 residues long. Clones were read by immunoSEQ multiplex PCR, and TCRdb kept only the in-frame ones, dropping some. This sample has hundreds of thousands of clones, with 89% found just once.

This sequence originates from a person between 18 and 59 years old who received the Ad26.COV2.S COVID-19 vaccine or a placebo. Sequenced material: peripheral blood, taken in a trial of Ad26.COV2.S vaccine versus placebo. The rearrangement uses TRBV5-1 and TRBJ2-3; TRBD1 matches at 9 bases. CDR3 loop: CASSLFGTGSTDTQYF. The CDR3 DNA follows: TGCGCCAGCAGCTTGTTCGGGACAGGGAGCACAGATACGCAGTATTTT.